What follows are 32 T cell receptor beta chains derived from one specimen sequenced in a study of shared clonotypes between healthy human individuals. Some clones are missing from TCRdb's copy, which holds only in-frame ones; the method was immunoSEQ multiplex PCR. Among roughly 720,000 clones listed, 90% were seen once. Sequenced material: memory CD8+ T cells from PBMCs. Subset indicated: CD45RO+ cells pooled with CCR7-negative TemRA cells. The receptors originated from a man between 18 and 35 years old in good health. Some clones in this sample may be carry-over from other donors' samples.

The CDR3 DNA follows: TGTGCCAGCAGCGACGGCACCGGGGAGCTGTTTTTT. Translating gives CASSDGTGELFF. The chain uses TRBV9 and TRBJ2-2; D unresolved. The CDR3 runs 12 residues. V was cut by 3 bases and J by 4 bases, with 4 bases left in between. In germline, CDR1 is SGDLS, CDR2 YYNGEE.

The chain couples TRBV14 to TRBJ2-2; D is possibly TRBD2 (5 bases). Trimming removed 5 bases at V and 2 bases at J, with 9 bases between. Germline V gene data show CDR1 as SGHDN and CDR2 as FVKESK. This CDR3 has 14 residues. CDR3 DNA: TGTGCCAGCAGCTCGCTAGCAAACACCGGGGAGCTGTTTTTT. It is translated as CASSSLANTGELFF.

The V call is TRBV6-6, the J call TRBJ2-7; D is unresolved. The CDR3 runs 12 residues. The germline V gene encodes CDR1 MNHNY and CDR2 SVGAGI (reference sequence). Trimming took 5 bases from V and 2 from J, leaving 7 bases between them. The CDR3 spells CASSGPPYEQYF. The CDR3 nucleotides read TGTGCCAGCAGTGGACCCCCCTACGAGCAGTACTTC.

The chain joins TRBV6-4 to TRBJ2-5, with TRBD2 identical over 8 bases. The V segment lost 7 bases and the J segment 1 base; nucleotides outside the gene matches: 14. The CDR3 has 17 amino acids. Germline lookup yields CDR1 MRHNA and CDR2 SNTAGT. CDR3 in DNA: TGTGCCAGCACCGCGGGAGGACCCTACCGTCTCCAAGAGACCCAGTACTTC. Protein sequence: CASTAGGPYRLQETQYF.

V is TRBV9 and J is TRBJ1-5, with TRBD1 identical over 8 bases. After removal of 4 bases from V and 4 bases from J, the junction contained 4 bases not matched to a gene. Looked up from germline, CDR1 is SGDLS and CDR2 is YYNGEE. The length of the CDR3 is 14 residues. Here the CDR3 DNA reads TGTGCCAGCAGCTCTGGACAGGGTAATCAGCCCCAGCATTTT. Its translation: CASSSGQGNQPQHF.

The chain links TRBV19 to TRBJ2-1; 15 nucleotides match TRBD2. CDR1 and CDR2 (germline): LNHDA, SQIVND (reference sequence). The CDR3 sequence is 16 residues long. V lost 5 bases and J lost 7; bases outside the gene matches: 6. CDR3 coding DNA: TGTGCCAGTAGTTTCGGACTAGCGGGAGGGTGGAATGAGCAGTTCTTC. This gives the protein CASSFGLAGGWNEQFF.

The chain carries TRBV10-1 and TRBJ2-1; 9 nucleotides line up with TRBD2. The ends lost 5 bases at V and 6 bases at J; junction bases unmatched: 8. The CDR3 runs 15 residues. The germline V gene has CDR1 WNHNN and CDR2 SYGVQD (reference sequence). As DNA, the CDR3 is TGCGCCAGCAGTCTAACGGGACTAGCATCCAATGAGCAGTTCTTC. Protein: CASSLTGLASNEQFF.

J is TRBJ2-1 and V is TRBV7-9; 11 positions agree with TRBD2. Trimming cost V 5 bases and J 5 bases; bases outside gene matches: 5. Germline values: CDR1 SEHNR, CDR2 FQNEAQ (reference sequence). The CDR3 has 15 amino acids. The DNA for the CDR3 is TGTGCCAGCAGCCAGACTAGCGGGGTTAACAATGAGCAGTTCTTC. Its translation is CASSQTSGVNNEQFF.

This clone came up once. This chain links TRBV27 with TRBJ2-7, with D tentatively TRBD2 (5 bases). CDR3 length: 14 amino acids. Germline V gene lookup returns CDR1 MNHEY and CDR2 SMNVEV (reference sequence). Between the trimmed V and J ends, which lost 6 bases and 2 bases, there was a span of 14 bases. CDR3 loop: CASSLASPTYEQYF. The CDR3 bases are TGTGCCAGCAGCTTGGCTAGCCCCACCTACGAGCAGTACTTC.

The genes are TRBV29-1 and TRBJ2-3, with 10 bases identical to TRBD2. Germline V CDR1 and CDR2: SQVTM, ANQGSEA. The junction had 8 bases not matched to a gene; V was cut back by 6 bases and J by 2 bases. The CDR3 totals 15 residues. The chain's CDR3 is CSVDGLAEYTDTQYF. CDR3 nucleotide sequence: TGCAGCGTCGACGGACTAGCGGAGTACACAGATACGCAGTATTTT.

The chain is built from TRBV28 and TRBJ2-5; tentatively, D is TRBD2 (6 bases). V was shortened by 7 bases and J by 2 bases, with 20 bases between the two germline ends. Germline CDR1 is MDHEN and CDR2 is SYDVKM. This CDR3 comprises 16 residues. CDR3 amino acids: CASNGLTQARQETQYF. CDR3 nucleotide sequence: TGTGCCAGCAACGGACTAACCCAAGCGAGACAAGAGACCCAGTACTTC.

The rearrangement uses TRBV28 and TRBJ2-7; D call uncertain. The germline CDR1 and CDR2 sequences are MDHEN and SYDVKM. Trimming cost V 2 bases and J 2 bases, with 16 bases left between them. The CDR3 consists of 16 residues. This CDR3 reads CASSLVVGDIPYEQYF. In nucleotides, the CDR3 is TGTGCCAGCAGTTTAGTAGTAGGAGACATCCCCTACGAGCAGTACTTC. Looking up the rest from reference TRBV28 and TRBJ2-7 gives the full variable domain: DVKVTQSSRYLVKRTGEKVFLECVQDMDHENMFWYRQDPGLGLRLIYFSYDVKMKEKGDIPEGYSVSREKKERFSLILESASTNQTSMYLCASSLVVGDIPYEQYFGPGTRLTVT.

This clone was observed at least ten times. The chain has TRBV7-2 and TRBJ1-3; perhaps TRBD1 as D (5 bases). Trimming took 5 bases from V and 2 from J, leaving 13 bases between them. CDR3 length: 15 amino acids. The germline CDR1 and CDR2 sequences are SGHTA and FQGNSA. CDR3 sequence reads: CASSLGGGTGNTIYF. The CDR3 coding sequence is TGTGCCAGCAGCCTCGGGGGAGGAACTGGAAACACCATATATTTT.

The genes are TRBV15 and TRBJ1-4; no clear D gene. The CDR3 spans 14 residues. Trimming stripped 0 bases from V and 6 bases from J, with 8 bases between. CDR1 and CDR2 from the germline V gene are LNHNV and YYDKDF (reference sequence). As DNA, the CDR3 is TGTGCCACCAGCAGAGAAGATTTCCATGAAAAACTGTTTTTT. It yields the protein CATSREDFHEKLFF.

This clone was seen just once. The DNA for the CDR3 is TGTGCCAGCAGCAAAATCCGAGTGGGGGGACTAGGGAACACCGGGGAGCTGTTTTTT. It is translated as CASSKIRVGGLGNTGELFF. The chain uses TRBV28 and TRBJ2-2; 8 nucleotides agree with TRBD2. This CDR3 comprises 19 residues. CDR1 and CDR2 (germline): MDHEN, SYDVKM. The junction had 16 bases not matched to a gene; V was cut back by 6 bases and J by 1 base.

CDR3 coding DNA: TGTGCCAGCAGCTCCTGGACTAGAGCGGGAGCCTCCTACAATGAGCAGTTCTTC. Its protein product is CASSSWTRAGASYNEQFF. J is TRBJ2-1 and V is TRBV7-9; 8 nucleotides agree with TRBD2. CDR3 length equals 18 residues. Trimming cost V 4 bases and J 0 bases; bases outside gene matches: 11. Germline CDR1 SEHNR, CDR2 FQNEAQ (reference sequence).

V usage is TRBV27 and J usage is TRBJ2-6; D unclear. Looked up from germline, CDR1 is MNHEY and CDR2 is SMNVEV (reference sequence). CDR3 length: 14 amino acids. Trimming took 3 bases from V and 3 from J, leaving 6 bases between them. The CDR3 nucleotides read TGTGCCAGCAGTTTTATGTATGGGGCCAACGTCCTGACTTTC. Translated, it gives CASSFMYGANVLTF.

CDR3 DNA sequence: TGCAGTGCTAGAGCCTACCACGAGCAGTACTTC. Its translation: CSARAYHEQYF. The V gene is TRBV20-1, the J gene TRBJ2-7; D is ambiguous. Germline loops: CDR1 DFQATT, CDR2 SNEGSKA (reference sequence). Trimming took off 1 base at V and 5 bases at J, with 6 bases between the two ends. The CDR3 sequence is 11 residues long.

Notes on this clone: Other nucleotide sequences in the sample specify the same CDR3. This chain links TRBV27 with TRBJ2-7; TRBD2 matches at 9 bases. From germline, CDR1 is MNHEY and CDR2 SMNVEV (reference sequence). This CDR3 region has 13 residues. V was clipped by 5 bases and J by 1 base; unmatched bases: 0. The chain's CDR3 is CASSLAGSYEQYF. In DNA form, the CDR3 reads TGTGCCAGCAGTCTAGCGGGATCCTACGAGCAGTACTTC.

The chain employs TRBV27 and TRBJ2-2; the D gene is possibly TRBD2 (6 bases). CDR3 length: 17 residues. Trimming cost V 0 bases and J 6 bases, with 17 bases left between them. Germline lookup yields CDR1 MNHEY and CDR2 SMNVEV (reference sequence). The CDR3 protein is CASSLSLTSTYSGELFF. As DNA, the CDR3 is TGTGCCAGCAGTTTATCCTTGACTAGTACCTATTCCGGGGAGCTGTTTTTT.

This chain links TRBV27 with TRBJ2-5; no clear D gene. The germline V and J ends were trimmed by 2 bases and 5 bases, with 9 bases remaining between them. Per the germline V gene, CDR1 is MNHEY and CDR2 is SMNVEV (reference sequence). The CDR3 consists of 13 residues. CDR3 bases: TGTGCCAGCAGTTTAATAGGGAAGGAGACCCAGTACTTC. It codes for CASSLIGKETQYF.

The V gene is TRBV27, the J gene TRBJ2-7, with D tentatively TRBD1 (5 bases). This CDR3 spans 16 amino acids. The V end lost 1 base, the J end lost 2 bases, and 15 bases lay between the germline ends. Germline-derived CDR1 and CDR2 are MNHEY and SMNVEV (reference sequence). This chain's CDR3 is CASSLFGPRAPYEQYF. The CDR3 coding sequence is TGTGCCAGCAGTTTATTCGGTCCCAGGGCCCCCTACGAGCAGTACTTC.

This sequence joins TRBV6-4 and TRBJ1-5, with 8 bases aligning to TRBD1. Germline trimming cut 6 bases from V and 0 bases from J; bases unmatched to any gene: 4. This CDR3 spans 15 amino acids. Germline CDR1 and CDR2: MRHNA and SNTAGT. The DNA for the CDR3 is TGTGCCAGCAGGAAGACAGGGGATAGCAATCAGCCCCAGCATTTT. It encodes CASRKTGDSNQPQHF.

This clone was recorded a few times. The chain is built from TRBV4-1 and TRBJ1-1, with 8 bases that match TRBD1. The CDR3 loop spans 16 amino acids. Germline loops: CDR1 MGHRA, CDR2 YSYEKL. V shed 4 bases and J 0 bases; nucleotides not matched to a gene: 7. This CDR3 reads CASSLGQGNLNTEAFF. In DNA form, the CDR3 reads TGCGCCAGCAGCCTCGGACAGGGAAATTTGAACACTGAAGCTTTCTTT.

The chain has TRBV4-1 and TRBJ2-7; D is possibly TRBD2 (5 bases). V lost 1 base and J 0 bases, leaving 10 bases between the germline ends. In germline, CDR1 is MGHRA, CDR2 YSYEKL. The length of the CDR3 is 15 residues. The CDR3, as DNA: TGCGCCAGCAGCCAAGTTGAGGGAGCCTCCTACGAGCAGTACTTC. It codes for CASSQVEGASYEQYF.

This rearrangement joins TRBV11-2 to TRBJ2-1; D perhaps matches TRBD2 (6 bases). This CDR3 spans 17 amino acids. CDR1 and CDR2 from the germline V gene are SGHAT and FQNNGV. V gave up 4 bases and J gave up 8 bases, with 24 bases separating them. CDR3 protein: CASSSPAEGSPSHEQFF. In DNA form, the CDR3 reads TGTGCCAGCAGCTCCCCAGCGGAGGGATCTCCATCCCATGAGCAGTTCTTC.

This chain links TRBV4-3 with TRBJ1-3; a weak D match, TRBD1 (5 bases). V was cut by 0 bases and J by 0 bases, with 6 bases left in between. CDR3 length: 15 residues. Germline values: CDR1 LGHNA, CDR2 YSLEER. CDR3 coding DNA: TGCGCCAGCAGCCAAGACAGGGCCTCTGGAAACACCATATATTTT. Translated: CASSQDRASGNTIYF.

This chain links TRBV7-6 with TRBJ2-7; TRBD2 matches at 8 bases. With V trimmed by 5 bases and J by 6 bases, 6 bases remained unmatched. Germline values: CDR1 SGHVS, CDR2 FNYEAQ. The CDR3 has 13 amino acids. This chain's CDR3 is CASSGTRGIEQYF. The CDR3 DNA is TGTGCCAGCAGCGGGACTAGGGGGATCGAGCAGTACTTC.

The rearrangement joins TRBV2 to TRBJ2-3; TRBD1 aligns across 7 bases. The CDR3 is 13 amino acids. Trimming removed 6 bases from V and 0 bases from J; junction bases left unmatched: 0. The germline V gene has CDR1 SNHLY and CDR2 FYNNEI. The CDR3 is CASRGQSTDTQYF. The CDR3 DNA reads as TGTGCCAGCAGGGGACAGAGCACAGATACGCAGTATTTT.

The chain joins TRBV27 to TRBJ1-1; D unclear. The V end was cut by 6 bases, the J end by 1 base, with 9 bases between. Germline-derived CDR1 and CDR2 are MNHEY and SMNVEV (reference sequence). CDR3 size: 13 residues. CDR3 sequence reads: CASRTGGNTEAFF. The CDR3 DNA follows: TGTGCCAGCAGGACGGGAGGGAACACTGAAGCTTTCTTT.

This chain joins TRBV9 and TRBJ2-1; D perhaps matches TRBD2 (5 bases). The CDR3 is 18 residues long. V was pared by 4 bases and J by 1 base, with 21 bases between. The germline V gene encodes CDR1 SGDLS and CDR2 YYNGEE. In DNA form, the CDR3 reads TGTGCCAGCAGCATGATCTCCGCCGGACTCCCGTCCTACAATGAGCAGTTCTTC. Encoded protein: CASSMISAGLPSYNEQFF.

The chain carries TRBV28 and TRBJ2-7; D gene ambiguous. Germline assignment: CDR1 MDHEN and CDR2 SYDVKM. V shed 4 bases and J shed 5 bases, with 21 bases lying between them. This CDR3 is built from 16 residues. The CDR3 DNA is TGTGCCAGCAGTTCTGAAGGAGCCGCCTGGTCGAACGAGCAGTACTTC. Residues: CASSSEGAAWSNEQYF.